This TCR beta chain was recovered during a study of beta chain features in type 1 diabetes (dated by TCRdb to between 2018 and 2020). General notes on the study: Mean age, gender distribution, total cell number and subset yield were not different between patients and healthy donors. In the study, recently diagnosed type 1 diabetes patients and matched healthy donors were compared on the TCRB repertoires of their sorted circulating CD4+ T cell subsets. Regulatory and stem cell-like memory subsets were obtained from only 8 patients and roughly eight healthy donors, while naive and central memory subsets were obtained from all 30 or so donors. A total of 100 million to 110 million sorted cells were examined across all samples, and a strong correlation was observed between cell number per subset and RNA yield.

From each donor, a single peripheral blood sample of 90 to 150 mL on average was drawn into heparinised tubes. A BD FACSAria II and a panel including CD45RO, CCR7, CD25, CD127, CD95 and CD27 were used to sort naive, central memory, regulatory and stem cell-like memory CD4+ T cells. All sorted populations exceeded 95% purity. PBMCs were separated immediately by Lymphoprep density gradient centrifugation and were stained directly, without being cultured. So that batch effects would be minimized, each experiment stained and sorted samples in pairs, pairing one healthy donor with one patient. As regards this clone: Its specific antigen is unknown. No quality values exist for individual bases; no much larger clone is one base distant.

Results and caveats for the whole study, not just this receptor: A moderate but significant shortening of TCRB CDR3 length was observed in type 1 diabetes patients in all four CD4+ subsets. HLA sub-analyses involved small numbers of individuals, so any influence of HLA type on TCRB rearrangement remained unresolved. Because cDNA was sequenced instead of genomic DNA, activated cells with high expression could be over-represented, although the groups did not differ in activation or CD3 levels. PCR may preferentially amplify shorter templates, but because patient and control samples were amplified and corrected together, any resulting skew would affect both groups equally. Fewer insertions and more nucleotide deletions at VDJ recombination sites were observed in patients with type 1 diabetes, implying thymic rearrangement abnormalities. The naive, central memory and regulatory TCRB repertoires appeared to resemble one another more closely among patients than among healthy donors.

The entire isolated RNA was reverse transcribed using the High Capacity cDNA Reverse Transcription Kit, and thus expressed TCRB transcripts were sequenced. Deep immunoSEQ sequencing was performed on naive, central memory and regulatory T cell samples, with an average of roughly 3.5 million total reads per sample. Sorted cells were lysed in RLT buffer and RNA was extracted with DNase-treated RNeasy Micro or Mini kits, depending on cell number. Each cell subset was processed on its own to prevent cross-contamination, while patient and healthy donor samples were processed together. The immunoSEQ multiplex PCR was used to amplify TCRB sequences from cDNA, yielding 87-bp fragments that span the CDR3 region. Sequencing of the amplicons was performed on the Illumina HiSeq platform. The source study handled its data this way. PCR bias was computationally corrected using synthetic template baselines, reads within Hamming distance 2 were collapsed, and singletons that could not be merged were discarded. Reads were aligned to IMGT to assign V, D and J genes, CDR3 length, and insertions or deletions at six rearrangement sites. Within each subset, clonotype counts were normalized to sorted cell number, after which true diversity and Gini coefficients were computed with the tcR R package. The overlap coefficient, calculated on TCRB nucleotide sequences, was used to quantify repertoire sharing. As a proxy for the pre-selection repertoire, out-of-frame TCRB sequences from naive cells were analyzed. TCRdb holds this immuneACCESS table with in-frame rearrangements only. Some clones are missing; in checked studies, unresolved V genes explain under half, and the rest has no known cause. V and J calls plus clone size are reproduced from that table; the DNA served to infer D and trimming. The sample table holds under 450,000 clones, of which 11% to 15% were seen once. The ten top clones hold approximately 0.038% of the sample.

For CDR1 and CDR2, the germline V gene lists MGHDK and SYGVNS. The CDR3 covers 14 residues, taking in both the cysteine and the phenylalanine. CDR3 DNA is the only sequence kept; it has 42 bases, read in frame from the first base. V is pared back by 2 bases and J by 3 bases, with 10 bases lying between the germline termini. The chain was built from TRBV25-1 and TRBJ2-5; perhaps TRBD2 is the D gene, with 6 bases matching. The receptor was derived from a man aged 25 to 40 in good health. Sample: naive CD4+ T cells from blood. The sample's cell subset or site label, in plain terms: true naive CD4+ T cells. The nucleotides are TGTGCCAGCAGTGAACGGGGACTCAAAGAGACCCAGTACTTC. This codes for CASSERGLKETQYF.